These 20 T cell receptor beta chains were all obtained from the same sample, sequenced in a study of T cells in Graves' hyperthyroidism and ophthalmopathy. The source material, RNA transcripts, was used to amplify TCR beta CDR3 regions. In the first-round RT-PCR of the TCR CDR3, the HTBI primer set was used. TCRdb redid the calling of the multiplex PCR reads with MiXCR, one entry per CDR3 protein. The repertoire includes hundreds of thousands of distinct CDR3 sequences, 20% of them detected once, and approximately 50% sits in the top ten. Sequenced input: blood. The receptor set was obtained from a man in his forties with Graves' ophthalmopathy.

The table lists this clonotype with a few counts. The chain uses TRBV6-1 and TRBJ1-1, with TRBD1 matching 7 bases. The CDR3 loop spans 13 amino acids. Germline V CDR1 and CDR2: MNHNS, SASEGT. J was trimmed by 6 bases and V by 10 bases; bases with no gene match: 11. In DNA form, the CDR3 reads TGTGCCACCAGGGGGTTCCTCTCCGCTGAAGCTTTCTTT. Its translation is CATRGFLSAEAFF.

The chain combines TRBV19 with TRBJ1-1, with D possibly matching TRBD1 (5 bases). V gave up 3 bases and J gave up 5 bases, with 13 bases separating them. Germline CDR1 reads LNHDA; CDR2 reads SQIVND (reference sequence). There are 14 residues in the CDR3. The CDR3 protein is CASSMRGAGTEAFF. The DNA of the CDR3 is TGTGCCAGTAGTATGAGAGGGGCGGGGACTGAAGCTTTCTTT.

This clonotype has a handful of counts. The chain carries TRBV6-2 or TRBV6-3 and TRBJ2-7; possible D gene TRBD2, 5 bases. Trimming cost V 8 bases and J 0 bases, with 17 bases left between them. The CDR3 is 15 amino acids. Per germline, CDR1 MNHEY and CDR2 SVGEGT. Here the CDR3 DNA reads TGTGCCAGCTGTTCATTTGACTATGGCTCCTACGAGCAGTACTTC. It translates to CASCSFDYGSYEQYF.

This clonotype was seen repeatedly, ten times or more. J is TRBJ2-3 and V is TRBV20-1, with D unclear. Trimming removed 0 bases at V and 0 bases at J, with 7 bases between. This CDR3 is 14 amino acids long. CDR1 and CDR2 (germline): DFQATT, SNEGSKA (reference sequence). The CDR3 spells CSARDAYSTDTQYF. CDR3 DNA sequence: TGCAGTGCTAGAGACGCCTATAGCACAGATACGCAGTATTTT.

The genes are TRBV28 and TRBJ2-4, with a possible D match to TRBD2 (5 bases). Germline lookup yields CDR1 MDHEN and CDR2 SYDVKM. CDR3 size: 17 residues. Trimming shortened V by 8 bases and J by 1 base, and 21 bases separated the two germline ends. DNA for the CDR3: TGTGCCAGCTTACCCCTGAGAGGGCCGGGGGCCAAAAACATTCAGTACTTC. Amino acids: CASLPLRGPGAKNIQYF.

This clonotype was seen a handful of times. The chain employs TRBV27 and TRBJ2-4; 7 bases are a match to TRBD2. CDR3 length equals 15 residues. With V trimmed by 6 bases and J by 8 bases, 13 bases remained unmatched. Germline values: CDR1 MNHEY, CDR2 SMNVEV (reference sequence). The CDR3 spells CASRDRVGGRYIQYF. As DNA, the CDR3 is TGTGCCAGCAGGGACCGGGTGGGAGGGCGATACATTCAGTACTTC.

With regard to this clonotype: A read error may be the cause here, since a much bigger clone is one base away. The rearrangement uses TRBV27 and TRBJ2-7; TRBD1 might be the D (6 bases). Germline CDR1 is MNHEY and CDR2 is SMNVEV (reference sequence). This CDR3 comprises 12 residues. V lost 6 bases to trimming and J lost 2 bases, with 8 bases between them. The CDR3 region has the DNA TGTGCCAGCAGGGCAGGGGCCTACGAGCAGTACTTC. This translates into CASRAGAYEQYF.

This clonotype was recorded a few times. The chain carries TRBV27 and TRBJ2-7; TRBD1 might be the D (6 bases). The length of the CDR3 is 15 residues. Looked up from germline, CDR1 is MNHEY and CDR2 is SMNVEV (reference sequence). Trimming pared 5 bases from V and 5 bases from J, leaving 19 bases between. The chain's CDR3 is CASSTQNTQGNEQYF. The CDR3 DNA reads as TGTGCCAGCAGTACCCAGAATACACAGGGAAACGAGCAGTACTTC.

Ten or more counts support this clonotype. The junction departs from the called germline gene at one end, perhaps through a read error. The chain joins TRBV5-1 to TRBJ2-5, with D hard to call. The CDR3 totals 13 residues. The germline CDR1 and CDR2 sequences are SGHRS and YFSETQ. The CDR3 here is CASSRTVQETQYF. In nucleotides, the CDR3 is TGTGCCAGCAGTCGGACGGTACAAGAGACCCAGTACTTC.

The table lists this clonotype with a few counts. This rearrangement joins TRBV9 to TRBJ2-2; 9 bases map to TRBD2. CDR1 and CDR2 from the germline V gene are SGDLS and YYNGEE. The CDR3 covers 14 residues. The V segment lost 4 bases and the J segment 4 bases; nucleotides outside the gene matches: 2. The CDR3 loop is CASSSGLATGELFF. The DNA of the CDR3 is TGTGCCAGCAGCTCGGGACTAGCCACCGGGGAGCTGTTTTTT. The full variable domain, rest sourced from reference TRBV9 and TRBJ2-2, is DSGVTQTPKHLITATGQRVTLRCSPRSGDLSVYWYQQSLDQGLQFLIQYYNGEERAKGNILERFSAQQFPDLHSELNLSSLELGDSALYFCASSSGLATGELFFGEGSRLTVL.

This sequence joins TRBV5-6 and TRBJ1-2; D is undetermined. CDR1 and CDR2 from the germline V gene are SGHDT and YYEEEE. Between the trimmed V and J ends, which lost 3 bases and 6 bases, there was a span of 12 bases. This CDR3 region has 13 residues. CDR3 protein: CASSSAGRDGYTF. The CDR3 nucleotides read TGTGCCAGCAGCTCCGCCGGTAGAGATGGCTACACCTTC.

The table lists this clonotype with many counts. V gene TRBV5-1 combines with J gene TRBJ2-3, with TRBD2 identical over 9 bases. Trimming removed 7 bases from V and 1 base from J; junction bases left unmatched: 13. Germline CDR1 is SGHRS and CDR2 is YFSETQ. The CDR3 contains 17 residues. The CDR3 DNA sequence: TGCGCCAGCGACAGCGGGAGGAGTTCCAGGGGCACAGATACGCAGTATTTT. Amino acids: CASDSGRSSRGTDTQYF.

This chain connects TRBV6-1 to TRBJ2-2, with a weak D call TRBD2 (6 bases). The CDR3 is made up of 15 amino acids. Trimming removed 5 bases at V and 5 bases at J, with 15 bases between. Germline V gives CDR1 MNHNS, CDR2 SASEGT. The CDR3 DNA follows: TGTGCCAGCAGTCGGGACTTTTTGGGGACCGGGGAGCTGTTTTTT. Translation gives CASSRDFLGTGELFF.

In its sample, this clonotype was seen a few times. The chain employs TRBV20-1 and TRBJ2-1; D ambiguous. This CDR3 contains 12 residues. CDR1 is DFQATT, CDR2 SNEGSKA, per germline (reference sequence). Trimming removed 3 bases from V and 8 bases from J, with 11 bases in between. Here the CDR3 DNA reads TGCAGTGCTAGTCGAAATATCCATGAGCAGTTCTTC. As protein: CSASRNIHEQFF.

The chain links TRBV9 to TRBJ1-2; a possible D gene is TRBD1 (5 bases). CDR1 and CDR2 (germline): SGDLS, YYNGEE. CDR3 length equals 15 residues. V shed 4 bases and J shed 6 bases, with 19 bases lying between them. The CDR3 loop is CASSPQGQTTHGYTF. CDR3 sequence (DNA): TGTGCCAGCAGCCCCCAGGGCCAGACAACCCATGGCTACACCTTC.

The chain has TRBV6-5 and TRBJ1-1; tentatively, D is TRBD1 (5 bases). Germline V gene sequence: CDR1 MNHEY, CDR2 SVGAGI. Trimming removed 2 bases from V and 13 bases from J, with 11 bases in between. The CDR3 is 11 amino acids. Written as DNA, the CDR3 is TGTGCCAGCAGTTACGGGACTGGGATTTTCTTT. This gives the protein CASSYGTGIFF.

On this clonotype: A much larger clone lies one base from this, so it may be a read error. The chain employs TRBV28 and TRBJ2-7, with a tentative D call TRBD2 (6 bases). Germline loops: CDR1 MDHEN, CDR2 SYDVKM. The CDR3 has 14 residues. DNA for the CDR3: TGTCCCAGCAGTGTTAGCGGATTCTCCTACGAGCAGTACTTC. The encoded protein is CPSSVSGFSYEQYF.

This clonotype was recorded at least ten times. The gene calls are TRBV3-1 and TRBJ2-1; 7 bases line up with TRBD2. CDR3 length: 15 amino acids. Germline-derived CDR1 and CDR2 are LGHDT and YNNKEL (reference sequence). Unmatched junction bases numbered 7, after V lost 1 base and J lost 7 bases. The CDR3: CASSQGAREGNEQFF. The DNA for the CDR3 is TGTGCCAGCAGCCAAGGCGCCAGGGAGGGGAATGAGCAGTTCTTC.

This clonotype has ten or more counts. This chain joins TRBV30 and TRBJ1-1; 7 nucleotides match TRBD1. CDR1 GTSNPN and CDR2 SVGIG come from the germline V gene (reference sequence). The CDR3 has 15 amino acids. V shed 2 bases, J shed 2 bases, and the junction held 8 bases outside the gene matches. The CDR3 nucleotides read TGTGCCTGGAGTTCTCGGGACAGAAAAAACACTGAAGCTTTCTTT. Translation gives CAWSSRDRKNTEAFF.

Only a few counts were recorded for this clonotype. The J gene is TRBJ2-2, the V gene TRBV3-1; D remains unclear. The CDR3 extends over 14 amino acids. The V gene lost 4 bases and the J gene lost 5 bases, with 11 bases spanning the gap. Germline assignment: CDR1 LGHDT and CDR2 YNNKEL (reference sequence). DNA of the CDR3: TGTGCCAGCAGCCCCCCTCCGGGTACCGGGGAGCTGTTTTTT. As protein: CASSPPPGTGELFF.